A single sample is the source of the 23 T cell receptor beta chains below, sequenced in a study of CXCR3-negative and CXCR3-positive naive CD8 T cells. 5' RACE with UMI labels generated the TRB cDNA libraries. Following a re-call of the 5' RACE reads, TCRdb has one entry per CDR3 protein and lacks DNA. The listing contains over 70,000 distinct CDR3 sequences. Sequencing was done on a sample of naive CXCR3- CD8+ T cells from blood. Subset here: CD45RO-CCR7+CD27+CD95- naive CD8+ T cells lacking CXCR3 (TNR3-). The receptors shown here come from a human donor in good health. Some clones in this sample may be carry-over from other donors' samples.

The chain is built from TRBV7-6 and TRBJ1-6. Per germline, CDR1 SGHVS and CDR2 FNYEAQ. The CDR3 loop spans 13 amino acids. CDR3 in amino acids: CASSLAGSAPLHF.

This chain connects TRBV7-8 to TRBJ2-3; TCRdb names TRBD2, which stays unverified in the absence of DNA. Germline loops: CDR1 SGHVS, CDR2 FQNEAQ. The CDR3 runs 15 residues. The CDR3 reads CASSLLATSTDTQYF.

The rearrangement uses TRBV4-1 and TRBJ2-7. CDR1 MGHRA and CDR2 YSYEKL come from the germline V gene. The CDR3 covers 13 residues. CDR3 protein: CASSQDEDYEQYF.

The genes are TRBV29-1 and TRBJ2-2. Germline assignment: CDR1 SQVTM and CDR2 ANQGSEA. The CDR3 length is 11 residues. CDR3 region: CSVEDLGELFF.

This chain connects TRBV6-5 to TRBJ2-3; TCRdb's D call, TRBD2, is unchecked because there is no DNA. CDR3 length equals 17 residues. Germline values: CDR1 MNHEY, CDR2 SVGAGI. The CDR3 sequence is CASSQSRGLAGGDTQYF.

CDR3 amino acids: CSVQGDTGELFF. V usage is TRBV29-1 and J usage is TRBJ2-2; checking the TCRdb D call of TRBD1 is not possible without DNA. The V gene's germline CDR1 is SQVTM and CDR2 ANQGSEA. This CDR3 spans 12 amino acids.

CDR3 sequence: CASSPTSIYEQYF. The genes are TRBV5-1 and TRBJ2-7; TCRdb selects TRBD2, and the lack of DNA leaves this call unchecked. Looked up from germline, CDR1 is SGHRS and CDR2 is YFSETQ. The CDR3 covers 13 residues.

V is TRBV5-6 and J is TRBJ2-7. The V gene's germline CDR1 is SGHDT and CDR2 YYEEEE. The CDR3 extends over 13 amino acids. CDR3: CASSWAPTYEQYF.

The chain carries TRBV4-3 and TRBJ2-3. This CDR3 comprises 14 residues. The germline gives CDR1 LGHNA, CDR2 YSLEER. The CDR3: CASSLGLAEDTQYF.

The rearrangement joins TRBV19 to TRBJ2-1; TCRdb proposes TRBD2, but this gene call is untestable without DNA. CDR3 length: 14 residues. Germline values: CDR1 LNHDA, CDR2 SQIVND (reference sequence). The CDR3 spells CASSMASGGYEQFF.

The chain carries TRBV29-1 and TRBJ2-4; the D call from TCRdb, TRBD1, cannot be confirmed without DNA. The CDR3 runs to 12 residues. Germline CDR1 SQVTM, CDR2 ANQGSEA. The CDR3 loop reads CSATGNKNIQYF.

V and J are TRBV28 and TRBJ2-7. This CDR3 has 15 residues. Germline CDR1 reads MDHEN; CDR2 reads SYDVKM. This chain's CDR3 is CASSLWRIASYEQYF.

V is TRBV18 and J is TRBJ1-6. Germline loops: CDR1 KGHSH, CDR2 LQKENI. This CDR3 comprises 12 residues. The CDR3 is CASSPEGSPLHF.

This chain links TRBV27 with TRBJ2-7. The CDR3 length is 13 residues. Germline V gene sequence: CDR1 MNHEY, CDR2 SMNVEV (reference sequence). CDR3 sequence: CASSLTGDYEQYF.

V usage is TRBV29-1 and J usage is TRBJ1-2; TCRdb picks TRBD1, but there is no DNA to check that call. The germline gives CDR1 SQVTM, CDR2 ANQGSEA. The CDR3 runs 12 residues. The CDR3 sequence: CSAGTSTGGYTF.

CDR3 residues: CASAPGGEYEQYF. The V call is TRBV7-8, the J call TRBJ2-7; TCRdb selects TRBD2, and the lack of DNA leaves this call unchecked. This CDR3 has 13 amino acids. Germline assignment: CDR1 SGHVS and CDR2 FQNEAQ. The whole variable domain, filled in from reference TRBV7-8 and TRBJ2-7, reads GAGVSQSPRYKVAKRGQDVALRCDPISGHVSLFWYQQALGQGPEFLTYFQNEAQLDKSGLPSDRFFAERPEGSVSTLKIQRTQQEDSAVYLCASAPGGEYEQYFGPGTRLTVT.

V usage is TRBV25-1 and J usage is TRBJ1-2; the TRBD1 assignment by TCRdb is unverifiable without DNA. Germline V gene sequence: CDR1 MGHDK, CDR2 SYGVNS. The CDR3 runs 11 residues. The CDR3 here is CASTHGGGYTF.

This sequence joins TRBV12-3 or TRBV12-4 and TRBJ2-5. CDR3 length equals 13 residues. The chain's CDR3 is CASSLDSQETQYF.

The CDR3 sequence is CSVCVGGSYNEQFF. This sequence joins TRBV29-1 and TRBJ2-1; the TCRdb call, TRBD1, lacks DNA for checking. Germline loops: CDR1 SQVTM, CDR2 ANQGSEA. The CDR3 has 14 residues.

V is TRBV7-9 and J is TRBJ2-1; there is no DNA to check the TCRdb D call of TRBD1. Germline V gene lookup returns CDR1 SEHNR and CDR2 FQNEAQ (reference sequence). This CDR3 contains 16 residues. The CDR3 protein is CASSSPGQGVNNEQFF. The full variable domain, with the rest looked up from reference TRBV7-9 and TRBJ2-1, is DTGVSQNPRHKITKRGQNVTFRCDPISEHNRLYWYRQTLGQGPEFLTYFQNEAQLEKSRLLSDRFSAERPKGSFSTLEIQRTEQGDSAMYLCASSSPGQGVNNEQFFGPGTRLTVL.

The chain joins TRBV29-1 to TRBJ1-1; TCRdb selects TRBD1, and the lack of DNA leaves this call unchecked. Germline V CDR1 and CDR2: SQVTM, ANQGSEA. The CDR3 sequence is 12 residues long. CDR3 residues: CSVAPSHTEAFF.

This chain links TRBV5-1 with TRBJ2-3; TCRdb's D call, TRBD2, is unchecked because there is no DNA. Germline CDR1 reads SGHRS; CDR2 reads YFSETQ. The CDR3 is 18 residues long. The chain's CDR3 is CASSLVLAGGPSTDTQYF.

The CDR3 is CASSQVAGGPYEQFF. This chain joins TRBV14 and TRBJ2-1; TCRdb designates TRBD2, a call that cannot be tested without DNA. CDR3 length: 15 residues. CDR1 is SGHDN, CDR2 FVKESK, per germline. Full variable domain (rest looked up from reference TRBV14 and TRBJ2-1): EAGVTQFPSHSVIEKGQTVTLRCDPISGHDNLYWYRRVMGKEIKFLLHFVKESKQDESGMPNNRFLAERTGGTYSTLKVQPAELEDSGVYFCASSQVAGGPYEQFFGPGTRLTVL.